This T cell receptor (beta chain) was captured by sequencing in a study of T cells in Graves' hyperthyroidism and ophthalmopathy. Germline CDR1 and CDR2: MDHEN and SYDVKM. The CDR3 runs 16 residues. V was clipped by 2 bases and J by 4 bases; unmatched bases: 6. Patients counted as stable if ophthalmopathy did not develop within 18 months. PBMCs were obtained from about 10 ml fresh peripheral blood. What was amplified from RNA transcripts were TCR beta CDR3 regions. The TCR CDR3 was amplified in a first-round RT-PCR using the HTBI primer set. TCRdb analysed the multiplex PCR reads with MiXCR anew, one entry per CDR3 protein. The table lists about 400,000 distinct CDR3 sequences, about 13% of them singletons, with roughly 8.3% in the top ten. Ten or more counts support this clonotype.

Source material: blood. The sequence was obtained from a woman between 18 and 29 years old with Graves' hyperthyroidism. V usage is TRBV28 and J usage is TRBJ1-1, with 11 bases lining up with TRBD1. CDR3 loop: CASSLPGQGASTEAFF. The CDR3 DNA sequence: TGTGCCAGCAGTTTACCTGGACAGGGGGCGAGCACTGAAGCTTTCTTT.